Below are 27 T cell receptor beta chains sequenced from a single sample in a study of T cells in Graves' hyperthyroidism and ophthalmopathy. From RNA transcripts, TCR beta CDR3 regions were amplified. TCR CDR3 underwent first-round RT-PCR with the HTBI primer set. Each CDR3 protein is one row after TCRdb ran MiXCR on the multiplex PCR reads. The table includes 500,000 or so distinct CDR3 sequences, 17% detected once. Sequencing was carried out using blood. These receptors originate from a woman aged 18-29 years with Graves' ophthalmopathy.

The table lists this clonotype with many counts. This chain joins TRBV30 and TRBJ1-2; D remains ambiguous. CDR3 length: 8 residues. Germline assignment: CDR1 GTSNPN and CDR2 SVGIG (reference sequence). V was clipped by 4 bases and J by 8 bases, with 2 bases between them. The CDR3 is CAWNGYTF. DNA of the CDR3: TGTGCCTGGAACGGCTACACCTTC. Full variable domain (rest looked up from reference TRBV30 and TRBJ1-2): SQTIHQWPATLVQPVGSPLSLECTVEGTSNPNLYWYRQAAGRGLQLLFYSVGIGQISSEVPQNLSASRPQDRQFILSSKKLLLSDSGFYLCAWNGYTFGSGTRLTVV.

At least ten counts were recorded for this clonotype. The gene calls are TRBV27 and TRBJ2-3; 11 positions match TRBD2. From germline, CDR1 is MNHEY and CDR2 SMNVEV (reference sequence). The length of the CDR3 is 16 residues. After removal of 2 bases from V and 5 bases from J, the junction contained 6 bases not matched to a gene. As DNA, the CDR3 is TGTGCCAGCAGTTTACTCCTAGCGGGAGGCGGAGATACGCAGTATTTT. This codes for CASSLLLAGGGDTQYF.

This chain connects TRBV24-1 to TRBJ2-1; TRBD2 matches at 14 bases. V lost 3 bases, J lost 3 bases, and 6 bases stayed unmatched. Germline loops: CDR1 KGHDR, CDR2 SFDVKD. CDR3 length: 18 amino acids. CDR3 sequence (DNA): TGTGCCACCAGTGATCGGACTAGCGGGGGGAAAAACTACAATGAGCAGTTCTTC. This codes for CATSDRTSGGKNYNEQFF.

The table lists this clonotype with a few counts. This chain links TRBV29-1 with TRBJ2-7; tentatively, D is TRBD1 (6 bases). CDR1 is SQVTM and CDR2 is ANQGSEA in the germline V gene. The V end lost 5 bases, the J end lost 3 bases, and 11 bases lay between the germline ends. The CDR3 contains 12 residues. The CDR3 bases are TGCAGCGTTCTGCAGGGGTACTACGAGCAGTACTTC. Residues: CSVLQGYYEQYF.

This clonotype has only a few counts. V gene TRBV7-9 combines with J gene TRBJ1-2, with D perhaps matching TRBD1 (5 bases). The CDR3 length is 16 residues. Trimming cost V 5 bases and J 2 bases, with 18 bases left between them. Looked up from germline, CDR1 is SEHNR and CDR2 is FQNEAQ (reference sequence). The chain's CDR3 is CASSANLRTSNYGYTF. The CDR3 DNA reads TGTGCCAGCAGCGCCAACCTCCGGACATCGAACTATGGCTACACCTTC.

The rearrangement links TRBV5-4 to TRBJ1-2; the D gene is possibly TRBD1 (6 bases). The V gene's germline CDR1 is SGHNT and CDR2 YYREEE (reference sequence). This CDR3 contains 19 residues. Trimming pared 1 base from V and 3 bases from J, leaving 25 bases between. The CDR3 DNA reads as TGTGCCAGCAGCTTGAGTAGGGGGGGATTCCGACTGTTGGACTATGGCTACACCTTC. Its translation is CASSLSRGGFRLLDYGYTF. Complete variable domain (other parts from reference TRBV5-4 and TRBJ1-2): ETGVTQSPTHLIKTRGQQVTLRCSSQSGHNTVSWYQQALGQGPQFIFQYYREEENGRGNFPPRFSGLQFPNYSSELNVNALELDDSALYLCASSLSRGGFRLLDYGYTFGSGTRLTVV.

This clonotype was recorded only once. This rearrangement joins TRBV28 to TRBJ2-2; TRBD2 is a possible D gene (6 bases). CDR1 and CDR2 (germline): MDHEN, SYDVKM. The CDR3 contains 13 residues. The ends were cut back, 2 bases at V and 8 bases at J, with 9 bases in the middle. CDR3 sequence (DNA): TGTGCCAGCAGTTTACGGGGGTTGGGGGAGCTGTTTTTT. Translation: CASSLRGLGELFF.

V and J are TRBV14 and TRBJ1-5; a possible D gene is TRBD1 (6 bases). The CDR3 is 18 residues long. Germline values: CDR1 SGHDN, CDR2 FVKESK. V lost 8 bases to trimming and J lost 3 bases, with 26 bases between them. The CDR3 spells CASQKGGDIWGLNQPQHF. The CDR3 DNA reads as TGTGCCAGCCAAAAGGGTGGAGATATTTGGGGGCTCAATCAGCCCCAGCATTTT.

This clonotype showed up just a few times. The genes are TRBV10-3 and TRBJ2-7; D gene unclear. This CDR3 is 13 amino acids long. V was cut by 4 bases and J by 2 bases, with 9 bases left in between. Looked up from germline, CDR1 is ENHRY and CDR2 is SYGVKD. CDR3 sequence: CAISAAGAYEQYF. Here the CDR3 DNA reads TGTGCCATCAGTGCCGCAGGCGCCTACGAGCAGTACTTC.

Only a few counts were recorded for this clonotype. The genes are TRBV5-4 and TRBJ2-7, with 11 nucleotides matching TRBD1. Germline V gene sequence: CDR1 SGHNT, CDR2 YYREEE (reference sequence). This CDR3 is built from 17 residues. J lost 3 bases, V lost 3 bases, and 11 bases had no gene match. The CDR3 bases are TGTGCCAGCAGCTCGTTGGACAGGGGGCTTAAAAACTACGAGCAGTACTTC. Residues: CASSSLDRGLKNYEQYF.

To note about this clonotype: This may be a read error: a much more frequent sequence differs by one nucleotide. The rearrangement joins TRBV20-1 to TRBJ2-1, with 8 positions matching TRBD2. Germline V gives CDR1 DFQATT, CDR2 SNEGSKA (reference sequence). The CDR3 consists of 16 residues. The CDR3 region is CSATTHVAGSYNGQFF. As DNA, the CDR3 is TGCAGTGCTACCACACACGTAGCGGGATCCTACAATGGGCAGTTCTTC.

This clonotype was recorded a few times. The rearrangement links TRBV11-2 to TRBJ2-1; 7 bases fit TRBD2. V dropped 1 base and J dropped 0; count of bases not matched to a gene: 3. The germline V gene has CDR1 SGHAT and CDR2 FQNNGV. This CDR3 is built from 16 residues. CDR3 bases: TGTGCCAGCAGCTTAGTAGCGGGTCACTCCTACAATGAGCAGTTCTTC. Residues: CASSLVAGHSYNEQFF. The full variable domain, completed using reference TRBV11-2 and TRBJ2-1, is EAGVAQSPRYKIIEKRQSVAFWCNPISGHATLYWYQQILGQGPKLLIQFQNNGVVDDSQLPKDRFSAERLKGVDSTLKIQPAKLEDSAVYLCASSLVAGHSYNEQFFGPGTRLTVL.

This chain connects TRBV6-5 to TRBJ1-4, with a tentative D call TRBD1 (5 bases). The ends were cut back, 4 bases at V and 2 bases at J, with 8 bases in the middle. CDR1 and CDR2 from the germline V gene are MNHEY and SVGAGI. The CDR3 is 14 amino acids. The CDR3 region has the DNA TGTGCCAGCAGTTTCAGGGTGACTAATGAAAAACTGTTTTTT. Translated, it gives CASSFRVTNEKLFF.

This clonotype has ten or more counts. The J gene is TRBJ2-7, the V gene TRBV20-1; D perhaps matches TRBD2 (5 bases). Trimming cost V 5 bases and J 1 base, with 9 bases left between them. CDR3 length equals 12 residues. Germline-derived CDR1 and CDR2 are DFQATT and SNEGSKA (reference sequence). The CDR3 bases are TGCAGTGCTCCGGAGGAGTCCTACGAGCAGTACTTC. Protein sequence: CSAPEESYEQYF.

This clonotype was observed a few times. This chain links TRBV6-5 with TRBJ1-5; unclear D gene. V gave up 5 bases and J gave up 7 bases, with 9 bases separating them. Germline V gene data show CDR1 as MNHEY and CDR2 as SVGAGI. The CDR3 has 12 residues. CDR3 residues: CASSSTRQPQHF. The CDR3 DNA reads TGTGCCAGCAGTAGTACTCGACAGCCCCAGCATTTT.

This clonotype has at least ten counts. The chain links TRBV10-3 to TRBJ2-5, with D perhaps TRBD1 (5 bases). The V end was cut by 10 bases, the J end by 4 bases, with 16 bases between. The CDR3 covers 13 residues. Germline-derived CDR1 and CDR2 are ENHRY and SYGVKD. This CDR3 is CATWGQPGETQYF. The DNA of the CDR3 is TGTGCCACCTGGGGCCAGCCAGGAGAGACCCAGTACTTC.

This clonotype was counted ten times or more. V and J are TRBV7-2 and TRBJ2-5; D is unclear. V was shortened by 1 base and J by 8 bases, with 11 bases between the two germline ends. Germline loops: CDR1 SGHTA, CDR2 FQGNSA. The CDR3 totals 13 residues. CDR3 region: CASSLEARQTQYF. CDR3 DNA: TGTGCCAGCAGCTTAGAAGCCCGCCAAACCCAGTACTTC.

This clonotype appeared a few times. The chain combines TRBV6-4 with TRBJ1-2; 8 positions agree with TRBD1. The ends lost 4 bases at V and 1 base at J; junction bases unmatched: 5. From germline, CDR1 is MRHNA and CDR2 SNTAGT. The CDR3 spans 15 residues. CDR3 loop: CASSGWTGINYGYTF. CDR3 sequence (DNA): TGTGCCAGCAGTGGATGGACAGGGATTAACTATGGCTACACCTTC.

There are a few counts of this clonotype. V usage is TRBV4-1 and J usage is TRBJ2-1; tentative D call: TRBD2 (6 bases). The V and J ends lost 1 base and 7 bases respectively, with 17 bases between them. The CDR3 has 16 amino acids. The germline V gene has CDR1 MGHRA and CDR2 YSYEKL. DNA of the CDR3: TGCGCCAGCAGCCAAGTGGGTCTAGCGACAATGAATGAGCAGTTCTTC. Amino acids: CASSQVGLATMNEQFF.

This clonotype occurred many times. The rearrangement links TRBV20-1 to TRBJ2-7; no firm D call. This CDR3 has 12 amino acids. V was clipped by 6 bases and J by 3 bases, with 12 bases between them. CDR1 DFQATT and CDR2 SNEGSKA come from the germline V gene (reference sequence). The DNA of the CDR3 is TGCAGTGCAAGACACGCTGGCTACGAGCAGTACTTC. Protein sequence: CSARHAGYEQYF.

The rearrangement joins TRBV28 to TRBJ2-7; tentative D call: TRBD2 (6 bases). Germline loops: CDR1 MDHEN, CDR2 SYDVKM. V was trimmed by 3 bases and J by 3 bases, leaving 12 bases between them. The CDR3 spans 14 residues. DNA for the CDR3: TGTGCCAGCAGTTTCCTTAGACTAGTCTACGAGCAGTACTTC. Residues: CASSFLRLVYEQYF.

This clonotype was observed a few times. This chain uses TRBV10-3 with TRBJ1-1; D call uncertain. Germline V lookup: CDR1 ENHRY, CDR2 SYGVKD. The length of the CDR3 is 13 residues. The V end lost 4 bases, the J end lost 1 base, and 7 bases lay between the germline ends. In DNA form, the CDR3 reads TGTGCCATCAGTGTTAAGGAGAACACTGAAGCTTTCTTT. Its translation: CAISVKENTEAFF.

This clonotype has ten or more counts. The chain joins TRBV28 to TRBJ2-7; possibly TRBD2 for D (6 bases). V was cut by 6 bases and J by 5 bases, with 26 bases left in between. Germline-derived CDR1 and CDR2 are MDHEN and SYDVKM. The CDR3 is 17 residues long. This chain's CDR3 is CASRPWRAGGPRDEQYF. In DNA, the CDR3 is TGTGCCAGCAGACCCTGGCGAGCGGGCGGGCCCCGGGACGAGCAGTACTTC.

This clonotype showed up many times. The J gene is TRBJ2-7, the V gene TRBV28; D not resolved. The CDR3 runs 15 residues. Trimming removed 3 bases at V and 3 bases at J, with 15 bases between. The V gene's germline CDR1 is MDHEN and CDR2 SYDVKM. The CDR3 DNA sequence: TGTGCCAGCAGTTTCACCCGTGGGTCGGGCTACGAGCAGTACTTC. This codes for CASSFTRGSGYEQYF.

CDR3 nucleotide sequence: TGCGCCAGCAGCGTCGGGGGGCTCCAATCCTACGAGCAGTACTTC. This encodes CASSVGGLQSYEQYF. The V and J genes are TRBV5-1 and TRBJ2-7; tentatively, D is TRBD2 (7 bases). The CDR3 covers 15 residues. Deletions cut 4 bases from V and 1 base from J, with 15 bases between. The germline V gene has CDR1 SGHRS and CDR2 YFSETQ.

At least ten counts were recorded for this clonotype. The chain carries TRBV11-2 and TRBJ1-1; possibly TRBD1 for D (6 bases). Trimming cost V 5 bases and J 7 bases, with 17 bases left between them. CDR3 size: 14 residues. Germline V gene sequence: CDR1 SGHAT, CDR2 FQNNGV. The CDR3 nucleotides are TGTGCCAGCAGCCCAGCAGGGGTGAAAGGTGAAGCTTTCTTT. Translated, it gives CASSPAGVKGEAFF.

This clonotype was counted at least ten times. The CDR3 reads CASSPTGGSEGYTF. Here the CDR3 DNA reads TGCGCCAGCAGCCCGACAGGGGGCTCGGAAGGCTACACCTTC. This chain connects TRBV5-1 to TRBJ1-2; 10 nucleotides line up with TRBD1. The CDR3 length is 14 residues. V was clipped by 4 bases and J by 8 bases; unmatched bases: 8. Germline V gene lookup returns CDR1 SGHRS and CDR2 YFSETQ.